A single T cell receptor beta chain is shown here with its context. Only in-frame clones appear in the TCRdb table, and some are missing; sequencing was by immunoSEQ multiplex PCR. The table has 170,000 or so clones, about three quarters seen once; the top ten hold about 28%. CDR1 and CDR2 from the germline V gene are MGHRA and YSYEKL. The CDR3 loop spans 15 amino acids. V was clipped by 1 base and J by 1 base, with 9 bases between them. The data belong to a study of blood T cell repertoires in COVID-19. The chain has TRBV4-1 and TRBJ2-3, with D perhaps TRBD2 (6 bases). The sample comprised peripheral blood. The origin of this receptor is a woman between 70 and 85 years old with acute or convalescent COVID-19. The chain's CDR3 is CASSQGLVGTDTQYF. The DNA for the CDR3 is TGCGCCAGCAGCCAAGGACTAGTAGGCACAGATACGCAGTATTTT.